A selection of T cell receptor beta chains follows, all from one sample in a study of technical replicates of blood from a handful of donors. The repertoire was sequenced with immunoSEQ multiplex PCR; TCRdb's copy has only in-frame clones and lacks some. This sample carries 80,000 or so clones, approximately 94% of them seen once, and the ten largest clones take 0.38%. Specimen: T cells isolated from PBMCs. These receptors were collected from a human donor in good health. The CDR3 runs from the conserved cysteine through the conserved F or W. The D gene is left open where the match is weak. Clone size is not always given. Where it is, it says once, few, many or a class for expanded clones.

TRBV12-5	TRBD2	TRBJ2-1	NA	CASGLPRTSGSSYNEQFF	TGTGCTAGTGGTTTGCCCCGGACTAGCGGGAGCTCCTACAATGAGCAGTTCTTC
TRBV7-3	TRBD1	TRBJ2-1	NA	CASSPEWDRIKFF	TGTGCCAGCAGCCCGGAATGGGACAGAATAAAGTTCTTC
TRBV27	NA	TRBJ1-1	NA	CASSLGLEAFF	TGTGCCAGCAGTTTAGGACTAGAAGCTTTCTTT
TRBV7-6	TRBD1	TRBJ1-1	NA	CASRPGGPNTEAFF	TGTGCCAGCAGGCCAGGGGGGCCGAACACTGAAGCTTTCTTT
TRBV28	NA	TRBJ1-3	NA	CASHRSSGNTIYF	TGTGCCAGCCACAGGAGCTCTGGAAACACCATATATTTT
TRBV7-2	NA	TRBJ1-1	NA	CASSLLSGHMNTEAFF	TGTGCCAGCAGCTTATTATCGGGACATATGAACACTGAAGCTTTCTTT
TRBV7-2	NA	TRBJ2-7	NA	CASRQNAEGEQYF	TGTGCCAGCAGGCAGAACGCGGAGGGCGAGCAGTACTTC
TRBV2	NA	TRBJ1-1	few	CASSYTEAFF	TGTGCCAGCAGCTACACTGAAGCTTTCTTT
TRBV7-7	TRBD2	TRBJ2-7	NA	CASSLLSGDEQYF	TGTGCCAGCAGCTTACTGAGCGGGGACGAGCAGTACTTC
TRBV5-4	NA	TRBJ2-1	NA	CASSRFSEGEQFF	TGTGCCAGCAGCCGATTTAGTGAGGGTGAGCAGTTCTTC
TRBV5-1	TRBD1	TRBJ2-7	NA	CASGEQGSLSYEQYF	TGCGCCAGCGGCGAACAGGGGTCCCTTTCCTACGAGCAGTACTTC
TRBV6-1	NA	TRBJ1-1	NA	CASLGLSEAFF	TGTGCCAGCCTTGGGCTAAGTGAAGCTTTCTTT
TRBV11-3	TRBD2	TRBJ2-1	NA	CASSFGLDEQFF	TGTGCCAGCAGCTTTGGACTAGATGAGCAGTTCTTC
TRBV4-3	TRBD2	TRBJ2-6	NA	CASSQVGGRASGANVLTF	TGCGCCAGCAGCCAAGTTGGCGGGAGGGCTTCTGGGGCCAACGTCCTGACTTTC
TRBV11-3	NA	TRBJ1-1	NA	CASSYGGNTEAFF	TGTGCCAGCAGCTACGGCGGCAACACTGAAGCTTTCTTT
TRBV10-3	NA	TRBJ2-7	NA	CAISAYVSGRSSYEQYF	TGTGCCATCAGCGCATATGTGAGCGGGCGTAGCTCCTACGAGCAGTACTTC
TRBV7-9	TRBD1	TRBJ1-1	NA	CASSSPAYAGGRGTEAFF	TGTGCCAGCAGCTCCCCGGCCTATGCAGGGGGACGGGGCACTGAAGCTTTCTTT
TRBV7-8	NA	TRBJ1-1	NA	CASSLAPDRNTEAFF	TGTGCCAGCAGCTTAGCCCCCGACAGGAACACTGAAGCTTTCTTT
TRBV27	TRBD1	TRBJ2-7	NA	CASSLTGGREQYF	TGTGCCAGCAGTTTAACAGGGGGGCGCGAGCAGTACTTC
TRBV18	NA	TRBJ1-1	NA	CASSPDRMRSTEAFF	TGTGCCAGCTCACCAGACCGGATGCGGAGCACTGAAGCTTTCTTT
TRBV18	NA	TRBJ2-5	NA	CASSWTELETQYF	TGTGCCAGCTCTTGGACAGAGCTAGAGACCCAGTACTTC
TRBV15	TRBD2	TRBJ2-7	NA	CATSSGKKLAGFSEQYF	TGTGCCACCAGCTCCGGGAAAAAACTAGCGGGATTTAGTGAGCAGTACTTC
TRBV19	TRBD1	TRBJ2-7	once	CASSRDSSYEQYF	TGTGCCAGTAGTCGGGACAGCTCCTACGAGCAGTACTTC
TRBV6-5	NA	TRBJ2-7	once	CASSYSGPGDEQYF	TGTGCCAGCAGTTACTCGGGACCGGGGGACGAGCAGTACTTC
TRBV4-1	TRBD1	TRBJ1-2	NA	CASSGGGGTVYGYTF	TGCGCCAGCAGCGGAGGAGGCGGGACAGTCTATGGCTACACCTTC
TRBV7-9	TRBD1	TRBJ1-3	NA	CASSYPADRGKNTIYF	TGTGCCAGCAGCTATCCTGCCGACAGGGGGAAGAACACCATATATTTT
TRBV27	NA	TRBJ1-2	NA	CASSSTGFYYGYTF	TGTGCCAGCAGTTCCACAGGGTTTTACTATGGCTACACCTTC